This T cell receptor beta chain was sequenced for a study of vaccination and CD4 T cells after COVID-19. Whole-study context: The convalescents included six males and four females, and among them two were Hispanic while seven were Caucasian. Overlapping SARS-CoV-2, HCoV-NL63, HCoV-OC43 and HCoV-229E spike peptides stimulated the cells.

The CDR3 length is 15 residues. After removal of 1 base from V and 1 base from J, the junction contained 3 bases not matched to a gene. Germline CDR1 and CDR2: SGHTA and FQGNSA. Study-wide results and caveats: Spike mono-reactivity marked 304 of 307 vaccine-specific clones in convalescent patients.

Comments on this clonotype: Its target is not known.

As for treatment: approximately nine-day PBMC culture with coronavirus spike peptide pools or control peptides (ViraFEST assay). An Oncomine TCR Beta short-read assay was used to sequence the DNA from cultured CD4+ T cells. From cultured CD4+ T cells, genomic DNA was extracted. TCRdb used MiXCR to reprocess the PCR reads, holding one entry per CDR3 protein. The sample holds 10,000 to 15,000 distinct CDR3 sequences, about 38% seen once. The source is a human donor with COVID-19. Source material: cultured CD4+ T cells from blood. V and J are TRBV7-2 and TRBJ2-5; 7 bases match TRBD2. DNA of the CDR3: TGTGCCAGCAGCTTAGTCCCTAGCGGCCAAGAGACCCAGTACTTC. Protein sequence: CASSLVPSGQETQYF. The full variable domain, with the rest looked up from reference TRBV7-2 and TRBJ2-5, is GAGVSQSPSNKVTEKGKDVELRCDPISGHTALYWYRQSLGQGLEFLIYFQGNSAPDKSGLPSDRFSAERTGGSVSTLTIQRTQQEDSAVYLCASSLVPSGQETQYFGPGTRLLVL.